In this sample, the clone carrying this TCR beta chain turned up once. The antigen is not known. This CDR3 comprises 18 residues. With 3 bases removed from V and 1 base from J, the gap between germline ends came to 19 bases. These data come from a study of T-cell reconstitution after alpha-beta-depleted transplantation in children. Study-wide findings and caveats: Two months or so post-transplant, alpha-beta T cells reportedly derived from several hundred expanded graft clones. One year post-transplant, T-cell counts and diversity were largely derived from T cells produced anew.

Unique molecular identifiers were incorporated when the TCRbeta library was constructed. TCRdb independently ran MiXCR on the PCR reads; one entry per CDR3 protein. The repertoire consists of 500,000 to 600,000 distinct CDR3 sequences, with roughly 30% occurring once and the leading ten covering 35% to 40%. This TCR was recovered from a boy under three years old with Wiskott-Aldrich syndrome, due to receive a stem cell transplant. The sequencing here drew on PBMCs, taken before TCRalphabeta/CD19-depleted stem cell transplant. V usage is TRBV12-3 or TRBV12-4 and J usage is TRBJ1-3, with D possibly TRBD1 on 6 matching bases. The CDR3 bases are TGTGCCAGCAGTTTCCTCAGGGGATTTAGAGTATCTGGAAACACCATATATTTT. Protein sequence: CASSFLRGFRVSGNTIYF.